The rows below give T cell receptor beta chains drawn from one sample of a study of identical twins. One entry per CDR3 protein, called by TCRdb with MiXCR from the 5' RACE reads. The table records roughly 290,000 distinct CDR3 sequences, roughly 9.7% of them present only once. In addition, the sample was reused for a study of yellow fever vaccine responses in identical twins.

The sample taken for sequencing was CD8+ T cells sorted from blood. The source is a woman aged 18-29 years in good health. The CDR3 runs from the conserved cysteine through the conserved F or W. The D gene is left open where the match is weak. Clone size is not always given. Where it is, it says once, few, many or a class for expanded clones.

j_gene: TRBJ2-5
d_gene: -
v_gene: TRBV12-3/TRBV12-4
abundance: many
CDR3nt: TGTGCCAGCAGCCCGTGGGGGGCAGAGACCCAGTACTTC
CDR3aa: CASSPWGAETQYF

j_gene: TRBJ2-7
d_gene: -
v_gene: TRBV4-3
abundance: many
CDR3nt: TGTGCCAGCAGCCAAGATGACTACGAGCAGTACTTC
CDR3aa: CASSQDDYEQYF

j_gene: TRBJ2-1
d_gene: TRBD2
v_gene: TRBV27
abundance: -
CDR3nt: TGTGCCAGCAGTTATGGGGCTAGCGGGGGGCATGAGCAGTTCTTC
CDR3aa: CASSYGASGGHEQFF

j_gene: TRBJ1-2
d_gene: TRBD1
v_gene: TRBV9
abundance: -
CDR3nt: TGTGCCAGCAGCAACCCCTCGACAGGGGGACCTCCTAACTATGGCTACACCTTC
CDR3aa: CASSNPSTGGPPNYGYTF

j_gene: TRBJ2-7
d_gene: -
v_gene: TRBV4-3
abundance: few
CDR3nt: TGCGCCAGCAGCCAAGAGGCAGGTAGTGGCTACGAGCAGTACTTC
CDR3aa: CASSQEAGSGYEQYF

j_gene: TRBJ1-4
d_gene: -
v_gene: TRBV7-9
abundance: -
CDR3nt: TGTGCCAGCAGCTCCTTCCGAACTGGCGGGAATGAAAAACTGTTTTTT
CDR3aa: CASSSFRTGGNEKLFF

j_gene: TRBJ1-2
d_gene: -
v_gene: TRBV7-8
abundance: many
CDR3nt: TGTGCCAGCAGCTTAGAACCTAACTATGGCTACACCTTC
CDR3aa: CASSLEPNYGYTF

j_gene: TRBJ1-2
d_gene: -
v_gene: TRBV12-3/TRBV12-4
abundance: many
CDR3nt: TGTGCCAGCAGTTCAGGACTAAGCTATGGCTACACCTTC
CDR3aa: CASSSGLSYGYTF

j_gene: TRBJ2-2
d_gene: TRBD2
v_gene: TRBV7-8
abundance: many
CDR3nt: TGTGCCAGCAGTTCTTGGACTAGCGGGGGGACCGGGGAGCTGTTTTTT
CDR3aa: CASSSWTSGGTGELFF

j_gene: TRBJ2-5
d_gene: -
v_gene: TRBV7-9
abundance: few
CDR3nt: TGTGCCGGATTACAGGGTGGGCCACAAGAGACCCAGTACTTC
CDR3aa: CAGLQGGPQETQYF

j_gene: TRBJ1-1
d_gene: -
v_gene: TRBV4-3
abundance: many
CDR3nt: TGCGCCAGCAGCCAAGATCGGGGGCTCGACACTGAAGCTTTCTTT
CDR3aa: CASSQDRGLDTEAFF

j_gene: TRBJ1-5
d_gene: -
v_gene: TRBV12-3/TRBV12-4
abundance: many
CDR3nt: TGTGCCAGCAGTTTGAGTGAGGGTCGGGGGGGGAATCAGCCCCAGCATTTT
CDR3aa: CASSLSEGRGGNQPQHF

j_gene: TRBJ2-1
d_gene: TRBD1
v_gene: TRBV10-1
abundance: many
CDR3nt: TGCGCCAGCAGTGATACAGGGGTGACATACAATGAGCAGTTCTTC
CDR3aa: CASSDTGVTYNEQFF

j_gene: TRBJ2-3
d_gene: -
v_gene: TRBV29-1
abundance: many
CDR3nt: TGCAGCGTCGGCGACCTGTCGGGTACGCAGTATTTT
CDR3aa: CSVGDLSGTQYF

j_gene: TRBJ2-3
d_gene: -
v_gene: TRBV2
abundance: -
CDR3nt: TGTGCCAGCAAGGGTGTCAACACAGATACGCAGTATTTT
CDR3aa: CASKGVNTDTQYF

j_gene: TRBJ2-3
d_gene: TRBD2
v_gene: TRBV29-1
abundance: -
CDR3nt: TGCAGCGTTGAGCGGGAGATGGCAGATACGCAGTATTTT
CDR3aa: CSVEREMADTQYF

j_gene: TRBJ1-2
d_gene: -
v_gene: TRBV4-3
abundance: few
CDR3nt: TGCGCCAGCAGCCAAGATGTTGAGGATCGTGGCTACACCTTC
CDR3aa: CASSQDVEDRGYTF

j_gene: TRBJ2-1
d_gene: TRBD1
v_gene: TRBV12-3/TRBV12-4
abundance: many
CDR3nt: TGTGCCAGCAGGGCCGGGACAGTAGACAATGAGCAGTTCTTC
CDR3aa: CASRAGTVDNEQFF

j_gene: TRBJ1-5
d_gene: -
v_gene: TRBV4-3
abundance: -
CDR3nt: TGCGCCAGCAGCCAAGACAGGTTCAGCAATCAGCCCCAGCATTTT
CDR3aa: CASSQDRFSNQPQHF

j_gene: TRBJ2-7
d_gene: TRBD2
v_gene: TRBV27
abundance: few
CDR3nt: TGTGCCAGCAGTAGGGACGGACTAGCGGGAGTTGAGTTC
CDR3aa: CASSRDGLAGVEF

j_gene: TRBJ2-1
d_gene: -
v_gene: TRBV29-1
abundance: many
CDR3nt: TGCAGCGTTGAAGGGGGCGATGAGCAGTTCTTC
CDR3aa: CSVEGGDEQFF

j_gene: TRBJ1-4
d_gene: -
v_gene: TRBV7-9
abundance: many
CDR3nt: TGTGCCAGCAGCTCATGGGCAGAGAATGAAAAACTGTTTTTT
CDR3aa: CASSSWAENEKLFF

j_gene: TRBJ2-1
d_gene: TRBD2
v_gene: TRBV7-9
abundance: few
CDR3nt: TGTGCCAGCAGGATACCGACTAGCGGGTACAATGAGCAGTTCTTC
CDR3aa: CASRIPTSGYNEQFF

j_gene: TRBJ2-7
d_gene: TRBD1
v_gene: TRBV4-1
abundance: -
CDR3nt: TGCGCCAGCAGCCAAGATTTAGGGACAGGATACTACGAGCAGTACTTC
CDR3aa: CASSQDLGTGYYEQYF

j_gene: TRBJ2-7
d_gene: -
v_gene: TRBV4-1
abundance: many
CDR3nt: TGCGCCAGCAGCCAATACTCGGAGGCTTGGGAGCAGTACTTC
CDR3aa: CASSQYSEAWEQYF

j_gene: TRBJ2-7
d_gene: TRBD2
v_gene: TRBV3-1
abundance: many
CDR3nt: TGTGCCAGCAGCCAATCACTAGCGACCTACGAGCAGTACTTC
CDR3aa: CASSQSLATYEQYF

j_gene: TRBJ1-4
d_gene: TRBD1
v_gene: TRBV7-9
abundance: -
CDR3nt: TGTGCCAGCAGCTCGACAGGGGGTACTAATGAAAAACTGTTTTTT
CDR3aa: CASSSTGGTNEKLFF

j_gene: TRBJ1-2
d_gene: -
v_gene: TRBV29-1
abundance: many
CDR3nt: TGCAGCATGATGAAAAAAAACTATGGCTACACCTTC
CDR3aa: CSMMKKNYGYTF

j_gene: TRBJ2-3
d_gene: TRBD2
v_gene: TRBV10-1
abundance: many
CDR3nt: TGCGCCAGCAGTGTTCTAGCGGGAGCAGATACGCAGTATTTT
CDR3aa: CASSVLAGADTQYF

j_gene: TRBJ2-3
d_gene: -
v_gene: TRBV20-1
abundance: -
CDR3nt: TGCAGTGCTAGCATCGAATTCAATACTGGAGGACAGCCTAGCACAGATACGCAGTATTTT
CDR3aa: CSASIEFNTGGQPSTDTQYF

j_gene: TRBJ2-7
d_gene: TRBD1
v_gene: TRBV29-1
abundance: -
CDR3nt: TGCAGCATTGAGAAGAGGGACAGGGAATCTTTCGAGCAGTACTTC
CDR3aa: CSIEKRDRESFEQYF

j_gene: TRBJ2-1
d_gene: TRBD2
v_gene: TRBV28
abundance: many
CDR3nt: TGTGCCAGCAGCTCATGGGTCGGGACTAGTCTTAATGAGCAGTTCTTC
CDR3aa: CASSSWVGTSLNEQFF

j_gene: TRBJ2-3
d_gene: -
v_gene: TRBV24-1
abundance: many
CDR3nt: TGTGCCACCACGGGTCTCATCGGAGATACGCAGTATTTT
CDR3aa: CATTGLIGDTQYF

j_gene: TRBJ2-5
d_gene: -
v_gene: TRBV20-1
abundance: many
CDR3nt: TGCAGTGCCCCGGGGGCCCGGGAGGTGGAGACCCAGTACTTC
CDR3aa: CSAPGAREVETQYF

j_gene: TRBJ2-7
d_gene: -
v_gene: TRBV30
abundance: -
CDR3nt: TGTGCCTGGAGTGTGTCCGGGGTAGGATACGAGCAGTACTTC
CDR3aa: CAWSVSGVGYEQYF

j_gene: TRBJ2-7
d_gene: -
v_gene: TRBV11-2
abundance: -
CDR3nt: TGTGCCAGCAGCTTGAGTCCCTTTGAGACCTACGAGCAGTACTTC
CDR3aa: CASSLSPFETYEQYF

j_gene: TRBJ2-1
d_gene: -
v_gene: TRBV11-1
abundance: many
CDR3nt: TGTGCCAGCAGCTTAAAGGGGGGGTCCTCCTCCTCTCACAATGAGCAGTTCTTC
CDR3aa: CASSLKGGSSSSHNEQFF

j_gene: TRBJ2-7
d_gene: -
v_gene: TRBV10-1
abundance: few
CDR3nt: TGCGCCAGCAGTGAGAGGGACCGGGAATACGAGCAGTACTTC
CDR3aa: CASSERDREYEQYF

j_gene: TRBJ1-6
d_gene: TRBD1
v_gene: TRBV11-2
abundance: many
CDR3nt: TGTGCCAGCAGCGGACAGGGTGATAATTCACCCCTCCACTTT
CDR3aa: CASSGQGDNSPLHF

j_gene: TRBJ2-7
d_gene: TRBD2
v_gene: TRBV29-1
abundance: few
CDR3nt: TGCAGCGTTGAGTTGGCTAGCGGGACCTACGAGCAGTACTTC
CDR3aa: CSVELASGTYEQYF

j_gene: TRBJ2-1
d_gene: -
v_gene: TRBV4-2
abundance: many
CDR3nt: TGTGCCAGCAGCCAAGAGCCTTCGGGGAATGAGCAGTTCTTC
CDR3aa: CASSQEPSGNEQFF

j_gene: TRBJ2-3
d_gene: TRBD2
v_gene: TRBV29-1
abundance: few
CDR3nt: TGCAGCGTTGTTGTGTCTAGCGGGGGCCCATCGCAGTATTTT
CDR3aa: CSVVVSSGGPSQYF

j_gene: TRBJ2-7
d_gene: -
v_gene: TRBV10-2
abundance: many
CDR3nt: TGCGCCAGCAGTGAGATGATAAGGGTGGGGGAGCAGTACTTC
CDR3aa: CASSEMIRVGEQYF

j_gene: TRBJ2-7
d_gene: TRBD1
v_gene: TRBV28
abundance: -
CDR3nt: TGTGCCAGCAGGTCCGGGACAGGCTATCCCTACGAGCAGTACTTC
CDR3aa: CASRSGTGYPYEQYF

j_gene: TRBJ2-3
d_gene: -
v_gene: TRBV27
abundance: many
CDR3nt: TGTGCCACCAGACTGGGATCTGCAGATACGCAGTATTTT
CDR3aa: CATRLGSADTQYF

j_gene: TRBJ1-4
d_gene: TRBD1
v_gene: TRBV30
abundance: -
CDR3nt: TGTGCCTGGACCGGAAACAGGGGGCAGGTTGAAAAACTGTTTTTT
CDR3aa: CAWTGNRGQVEKLFF

j_gene: TRBJ2-1
d_gene: -
v_gene: TRBV7-6
abundance: few
CDR3nt: TGTGCCAGCAGCTTAGCGTGGTCCCGGGCTGAGCGGTACAATGAGCAGTTCTTC
CDR3aa: CASSLAWSRAERYNEQFF

j_gene: TRBJ2-1
d_gene: TRBD2
v_gene: TRBV29-1
abundance: many
CDR3nt: TGCAGCGTCACTAGCGGGATCTTGGATGAGCAGTTCTTC
CDR3aa: CSVTSGILDEQFF

j_gene: TRBJ2-7
d_gene: -
v_gene: TRBV7-8
abundance: many
CDR3nt: TGTGCCAGCAGTTCTAGCAACTACGAGCAGTACTTC
CDR3aa: CASSSSNYEQYF

j_gene: TRBJ2-5
d_gene: -
v_gene: TRBV7-9
abundance: many
CDR3nt: TGTGCCAGCAGCTCCCCAGGGAGTGAGACCCAGTACTTC
CDR3aa: CASSSPGSETQYF

j_gene: TRBJ2-3
d_gene: -
v_gene: TRBV20-1
abundance: -
CDR3nt: TGCAGTGCTAGACCGAGGTTCACAGATACGCAGTATTTT
CDR3aa: CSARPRFTDTQYF

j_gene: TRBJ2-6
d_gene: TRBD1
v_gene: TRBV29-1
abundance: many
CDR3nt: TGCAGCGTTGAAGATGGGCCGTGGACAGGGGGCGCGTGGGGGGCCAACGTCCTGACTTTC
CDR3aa: CSVEDGPWTGGAWGANVLTF

j_gene: TRBJ1-5
d_gene: -
v_gene: TRBV2
abundance: -
CDR3nt: TGTGCCAGCAGTGAAGTGCGGATCTCTAGCAATCAGCCCCAGCATTTT
CDR3aa: CASSEVRISSNQPQHF